Shown below are 10 T cell receptor beta chains from a single sample sequenced in a study of control samples from healthy donors and cancer patients. Sequencing used immunoSEQ multiplex PCR; TCRdb keeps in-frame clones, though not all of them. There are under 140,000 clones in the sample; more than 75% occur only once, and around 3.9% lies in the top ten. Input material: PBMCs. The origin of the receptors is a woman aged 60-75 years with lung cancer.

V is TRBV19 and J is TRBJ1-5; TRBD1 is a possible D gene (5 bases). V was clipped by 6 bases and J by 1 base, with 13 bases between them. This CDR3 has 15 residues. CDR1 LNHDA and CDR2 SQIVND come from the germline V gene (reference sequence). The CDR3 sequence is CASRQNGGSNQPQHF. The CDR3 DNA reads TGTGCCAGTAGGCAAAATGGGGGAAGCAATCAGCCCCAGCATTTT.

The chain recombines TRBV14 with TRBJ2-1, with 8 bases that match TRBD1. CDR1 is SGHDN and CDR2 is FVKESK in the germline V gene. The CDR3 has 13 residues. With V trimmed by 2 bases and J by 9 bases, 3 bases remained unmatched. In DNA form, the CDR3 reads TGTGCCAGCAGCCAATCAGGGGGCGGTGAGCAGTTCTTC. Its translation is CASSQSGGGEQFF.

This clone was detected once. The chain recombines TRBV19 with TRBJ1-5, with D possibly matching TRBD1 (5 bases). V was shortened by 6 bases and J by 1 base, with 13 bases between the two germline ends. Germline loops: CDR1 LNHDA, CDR2 SQIVND (reference sequence). The CDR3 is 15 residues long. This CDR3 reads CASRFRDSSNQPQHF. The CDR3 DNA sequence: TGTGCCAGTAGGTTCAGGGATTCGAGCAATCAGCCCCAGCATTTT.

CDR3 in amino acids: CASSSEGGHYGYTF. The CDR3 DNA follows: TGTGCCAGCAGCTCGGAAGGGGGTCACTATGGCTACACCTTC. The chain couples TRBV5-4 to TRBJ1-2; tentatively, D is TRBD1 (6 bases). Trimming removed 3 bases from V and 3 bases from J, with 12 bases in between. This CDR3 region has 14 residues. The germline V gene has CDR1 SGHNT and CDR2 YYREEE (reference sequence).

CDR3 amino acids: CASSLNRGGFSGNTIYF. The DNA of the CDR3 is TGTGCCAGCAGCCTAAACAGGGGGGGATTCTCTGGAAACACCATATATTTT. The chain links TRBV4-2 to TRBJ1-3; the match to TRBD1 covers 8 bases. The CDR3 totals 17 residues. Germline values: CDR1 LGHNA, CDR2 YNFKEQ. V shed 4 bases and J 0 bases; nucleotides not matched to a gene: 8.

This rearrangement joins TRBV6-5 to TRBJ1-1, with unresolved D. CDR3 length: 16 residues. The germline CDR1 and CDR2 sequences are MNHEY and SVGAGI. The V gene lost 4 bases and the J gene lost 4 bases, with 19 bases spanning the gap. CDR3 DNA sequence: TGTGCCAGCAGTTCAACTCGACCTTCGTTAGGCACTGAAGCTTTCTTT. Its translation is CASSSTRPSLGTEAFF.

The chain carries TRBV27 and TRBJ2-1, with 11 bases fitting TRBD2. The CDR3 is 14 residues long. Germline V gene sequence: CDR1 MNHEY, CDR2 SMNVEV (reference sequence). V lost 8 bases to trimming and J lost 6 bases; unmatched junction nucleotides: 6. The CDR3 DNA reads as TGTGCCAGCGGGAGTGGACTAGCGGGCAATGAGCAGTTCTTC. This gives the protein CASGSGLAGNEQFF.

This chain joins TRBV15 and TRBJ2-7; weak D call: TRBD1 (6 bases). The CDR3 runs 12 residues. Looked up from germline, CDR1 is LNHNV and CDR2 is YYDKDF (reference sequence). V was shortened by 5 bases and J by 11 bases, with 16 bases between the two germline ends. CDR3 nucleotide sequence: TGTGCCACCAGCGACCAAGGGGACATCAAGTACTTC. It codes for CATSDQGDIKYF.

The genes are TRBV6-5 and TRBJ1-5; TRBD1 matches at 7 bases. V shed 8 bases and J 1 base; nucleotides not matched to a gene: 8. This CDR3 contains 15 residues. Per germline, CDR1 MNHEY and CDR2 SVGAGI. CDR3 residues: CASQPQGGSNQPQHF. DNA for the CDR3: TGTGCCAGCCAGCCCCAGGGGGGGAGCAATCAGCCCCAGCATTTT.

The chain carries TRBV25-1 and TRBJ2-1, with D possibly TRBD2 on 7 matching bases. The CDR3 is 18 amino acids. Germline V gives CDR1 MGHDK, CDR2 SYGVNS. Trimming took off 1 base at V and 4 bases at J, with 20 bases between the two ends. The CDR3, as DNA: TGTGCCAGCAGTGAATCTGGGACGACAAAGGGGGGGTACAATGAGCAGTTCTTC. Its protein product is CASSESGTTKGGYNEQFF.